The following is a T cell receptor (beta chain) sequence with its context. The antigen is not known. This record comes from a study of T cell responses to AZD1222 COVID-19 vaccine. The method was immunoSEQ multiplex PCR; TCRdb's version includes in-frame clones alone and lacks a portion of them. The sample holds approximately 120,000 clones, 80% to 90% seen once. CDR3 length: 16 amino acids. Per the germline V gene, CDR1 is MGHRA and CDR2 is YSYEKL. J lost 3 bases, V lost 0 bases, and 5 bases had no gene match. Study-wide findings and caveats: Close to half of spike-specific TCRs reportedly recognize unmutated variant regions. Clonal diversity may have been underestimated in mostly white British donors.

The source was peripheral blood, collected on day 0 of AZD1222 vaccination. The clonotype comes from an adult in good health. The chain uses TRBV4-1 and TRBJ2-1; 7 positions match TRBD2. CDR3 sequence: CASSQDSGGYYNEQFF. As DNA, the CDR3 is TGCGCCAGCAGCCAAGACTCGGGAGGCTACTACAATGAGCAGTTCTTC.